The clone carrying this TCR beta chain was counted once. Germline CDR1 is SNHLY and CDR2 is FYNNEI. Between the trimmed V and J ends, which lost 2 bases and 0 bases, there was a span of 11 bases. The CDR3 length is 17 residues. TCRdb itself ran the 5' RACE reads through MiXCR, one entry per CDR3 protein. The sample contains hundreds of thousands of distinct CDR3 sequences, 21% of which appear only once. The sample comes from a study of identical twins. The data were also submitted as part of a second study, on T cells expressing NK-cell markers.

V usage is TRBV2 and J usage is TRBJ2-6; possibly TRBD1 for D (6 bases). Sequencing input: PBMCs. The clonotype comes from a woman between 18 and 29 years old in good health. CDR3 bases: TGTGCCAGCAGTGAAACGACAGGAGCCTCTGGGGCCAACGTCCTGACTTTC. Protein sequence: CASSETTGASGANVLTF.